This TCR beta chain was sequenced for a study of T cell changes during pregnancy in multiple sclerosis. Profiling relied on immunoSEQ multiplex PCR, and the TCRdb table lists in-frame clones only, not all of them. The sample has about 50,000 clones; 80% to 95% are singletons. J was trimmed by 8 bases and V by 10 bases; bases with no gene match: 13. The germline CDR1 and CDR2 sequences are MNHNS and SASEGT. The CDR3 consists of 14 residues. J is TRBJ1-3 and V is TRBV6-1; 8 positions match TRBD1. Specimen: CD4+ T cells from peripheral blood mononuclear cells, collected after pregnancy. The receptor was derived from a female donor with multiple sclerosis, enrolled in a pregnancy study. The CDR3 DNA follows: TGTGCCATTTCCCTAGACAGGGGACGGGACACCATATATTTT. It translates to CAISLDRGRDTIYF.